The sequence of this T cell receptor (beta chain) was determined in a study of OX40 agonist ivuxolimab in advanced cancers. At the level of the study: Two cutaneous melanoma patients and one hepatocellular carcinoma patient, three in all, had partial responses. Broader study findings: Nonresponders, in some cases, also had low normalized T-cell clonal expansion. Mean expanded clone counts were higher in CD8+ than CD4+ T cells.

Produced via immunoSEQ multiplex PCR; TCRdb's table is partial and in-frame only. There are more than 70,000 clones in the sample; more than 85% occur only once, and over 11% lies in the top ten. A remark on this clone: The antigen is unknown.

The sample in question was CD4+ or CD8+ T cells sorted from blood, obtained in a trial of the OX40 agonist ivuxolimab. The TCR originated in an adult with an advanced solid tumor such as melanoma, head and neck, liver or kidney cancer.

The DNA of the CDR3 is TGTGCCAGCAGTTTATCCCCGTGGTCGGAGGGCTACACCTTC. This translates into CASSLSPWSEGYTF. The V and J genes are TRBV27 and TRBJ1-2, with D unresolved. Germline V gene lookup returns CDR1 MNHEY and CDR2 SMNVEV (reference sequence). Trimming pared 0 bases from V and 8 bases from J, leaving 13 bases between. The CDR3 runs 14 residues.